Below, 30 T cell receptor beta chains from the same sample are listed, as sequenced in a study of T cell clonotyping in hematopoietic cell transplantation. Sequencing was performed with immunoSEQ multiplex PCR; in TCRdb, only in-frame clones are kept and a portion is missing. The data contain approximately 5,800 clones, roughly 32% of them singletons. The sample here was peripheral blood mononuclear cells, taken 30 days after allogeneic stem cell transplant. The receptors derive from a female patient between 50 and 60 years old who had an allogeneic stem cell transplant from an unrelated donor, so the T cells may come from the graft donor. Some clones in this sample may be carry-over from other donors' samples.

J is TRBJ1-1 and V is TRBV28; D gene uncertain. Trimming removed 1 base at V and 4 bases at J, with 4 bases between. There are 12 residues in the CDR3. Germline assignment: CDR1 MDHEN and CDR2 SYDVKM. Here the CDR3 DNA reads TGTGCCAGCAGTTTATTGGGCACTGAAGCTTTCTTT. This sequence encodes CASSLLGTEAFF.

Only a few counts were recorded for this clone. The chain couples TRBV9 to TRBJ1-4, with TRBD1 matching over 11 bases. Looked up from germline, CDR1 is SGDLS and CDR2 is YYNGEE. This CDR3 comprises 15 residues. V was clipped by 0 bases and J by 7 bases; unmatched bases: 2. DNA for the CDR3: TGTGCCAGCAGCGTAGATGGGACAGGGGGTGAAAAACTGTTTTTT. This sequence encodes CASSVDGTGGEKLFF.

This clone is deemed large. V gene TRBV9 combines with J gene TRBJ2-7; TRBD1 or TRBD2 may be the D gene (5 bases each). The V end was cut by 3 bases, the J end by 4 bases, with 11 bases between. Per the germline V gene, CDR1 is SGDLS and CDR2 is YYNGEE. The CDR3 length is 13 residues. In DNA form, the CDR3 reads TGTGCCAGCAGCGAAATGGGGGAGTACGAGCAGTACTTC. Amino acid sequence: CASSEMGEYEQYF.

The V call is TRBV6-5, the J call TRBJ2-2; the D gene could be TRBD1 or TRBD2 (5 bases each). The CDR3 is made up of 16 amino acids. CDR1 MNHEY and CDR2 SVGAGI come from the germline V gene. The ends were cut back, 2 bases at V and 6 bases at J, with 16 bases in the middle. This CDR3 reads CASSYTGARSAGELFF. The CDR3 DNA is TGTGCCAGCAGTTACACCGGGGCGCGGAGCGCCGGGGAGCTGTTTTTT.

The chain carries TRBV30 and TRBJ2-7, with D perhaps TRBD2 (7 bases). Trimming removed 0 bases from V and 5 bases from J, with 17 bases in between. The length of the CDR3 is 15 residues. Germline values: CDR1 GTSNPN, CDR2 SVGIG (reference sequence). The CDR3: CAWSVPGGRIDEQYF. In DNA form, the CDR3 reads TGTGCCTGGAGTGTACCGGGGGGCCGGATCGACGAGCAGTACTTC.

This clone was picked up a small number of times. V and J are TRBV30 and TRBJ2-7; weak D call: TRBD1 (6 bases). CDR1 and CDR2 (germline): GTSNPN, SVGIG (reference sequence). Trimming stripped 4 bases from V and 8 bases from J, with 18 bases between. There are 13 residues in the CDR3. CDR3 protein: CAWNPLGRDKQYF. CDR3 nucleotides: TGTGCCTGGAATCCCCTAGGCAGGGACAAGCAGTACTTC.

As to this clone: Germline and junction disagree at one end, which may indicate a read error. In nucleotides, the CDR3 is TGTGCTTGGAGAGCTGGCGGCACCTACGAGCAGTACTTC. It yields the protein CAWRAGGTYEQYF. The chain uses TRBV30 and TRBJ2-5; D unclear. The J call may be incorrect, as the DNA end agrees better with TRBJ2-7. Looked up from germline, CDR1 is GTSNPN and CDR2 is SVGIG (reference sequence). The CDR3 contains 13 residues.

This rearrangement joins TRBV30 to TRBJ1-5; TRBD1 aligns across 8 bases. From germline, CDR1 is GTSNPN and CDR2 SVGIG (reference sequence). This CDR3 has 13 residues. Trimming took 5 bases from V and 2 from J; bases not matched to a gene: 2. The CDR3 reads CAWGQGGNQPQHF. CDR3 in DNA: TGTGCCTGGGGACAGGGTGGCAATCAGCCCCAGCATTTT.

This clone has more than one count but fewer than ten. The chain recombines TRBV11-2 with TRBJ1-2; D ambiguous. There are 12 residues in the CDR3. Trimming left V 1 base short and J 3 bases short, with 3 bases between. The germline V gene has CDR1 SGHAT and CDR2 FQNNGV. CDR3 nucleotide sequence: TGTGCCAGCAGCTTAGGCTACTATGGCTACACCTTC. Its protein product is CASSLGYYGYTF.

The V call is TRBV6-1, the J call TRBJ1-5; 7 bases are shared with TRBD1. V lost 2 bases to trimming and J lost 0 bases; unmatched junction nucleotides: 7. This CDR3 has 17 amino acids. Germline CDR1 reads MNHNS; CDR2 reads SASEGT. CDR3 amino acids: CASSEMTGQYSNQPQHF. The CDR3 DNA sequence: TGTGCCAGCAGTGAAATGACAGGGCAGTATAGCAATCAGCCCCAGCATTTT.

This chain connects TRBV27 to TRBJ2-7; D unresolved. Trimming removed 2 bases from V and 3 bases from J, with 5 bases in between. CDR1 is MNHEY and CDR2 is SMNVEV in the germline V gene (reference sequence). CDR3 length: 12 residues. DNA for the CDR3: TGTGCCAGCAGTTTAGGGAACTACGAGCAGTACTTC. As protein: CASSLGNYEQYF.

This clone is a singleton in its sample. The chain links TRBV30 to TRBJ1-1; 7 bases line up with TRBD1. The CDR3 is made up of 13 amino acids. Germline assignment: CDR1 GTSNPN and CDR2 SVGIG (reference sequence). The V segment lost 3 bases and the J segment 4 bases; nucleotides outside the gene matches: 5. The CDR3 sequence is CAWRSRGGTEAFF. The CDR3 DNA is TGTGCCTGGAGGTCCAGGGGGGGCACTGAAGCTTTCTTT.

Concerning this clone: Other DNA sequences of this sample code for an identical CDR3. The chain joins TRBV30 to TRBJ2-3, with D uncertain. The CDR3 sequence is 12 residues long. V dropped 2 bases and J dropped 2 bases, with 5 bases sitting between them. Germline V gene lookup returns CDR1 GTSNPN and CDR2 SVGIG (reference sequence). CDR3 in DNA: TGTGCCTGGAGTCTGTCCACAGATACGCAGTATTTT. It codes for CAWSLSTDTQYF.

DNA of the CDR3: TGTGCCTGGATCCCAGGTTGGGGGCAGAGGTACGAGCAGTACTTC. Its translation is CAWIPGWGQRYEQYF. The genes are TRBV30 and TRBJ2-7; possible D gene TRBD1, 6 bases. The CDR3 has 15 amino acids. V lost 4 bases, J lost 4 bases, and 20 bases lay in between. Germline V gene sequence: CDR1 GTSNPN, CDR2 SVGIG (reference sequence). The whole variable domain, filled in from reference TRBV30 and TRBJ2-7, reads SQTIHQWPATLVQPVGSPLSLECTVEGTSNPNLYWYRQAAGRGLQLLFYSVGIGQISSEVPQNLSASRPQDRQFILSSKKLLLSDSGFYLCAWIPGWGQRYEQYFGPGTRLTVT.

This clone was picked up a small number of times. The rearrangement links TRBV4-2 to TRBJ2-7; 13 bases agree with TRBD2. The trim removed 4 bases at V and 2 bases at J, leaving 5 bases unmatched. Germline-derived CDR1 and CDR2 are LGHNA and YNFKEQ. There are 16 residues in the CDR3. CDR3 amino acids: CASSPGGLAGTYEQYF. The CDR3, as DNA: TGTGCCAGCAGCCCGGGGGGACTAGCGGGGACCTACGAGCAGTACTTC.

A few counts support this clone. This sequence joins TRBV5-6 and TRBJ1-4, with 7 bases that match TRBD1. The CDR3 extends over 13 amino acids. The trim removed 5 bases at V and 5 bases at J, leaving 3 bases unmatched. Germline CDR1 is SGHDT and CDR2 is YYEEEE. CDR3 loop: CASSLQGNEKLFF. The DNA for the CDR3 is TGTGCCAGCAGTTTACAGGGGAATGAAAAACTGTTTTTT.

The chain uses TRBV30 and TRBJ2-7, with a weak D call TRBD2 (6 bases). Trimming took off 1 base at V and 3 bases at J, with 7 bases between the two ends. Germline V CDR1 and CDR2: GTSNPN, SVGIG (reference sequence). The CDR3 sequence is 12 residues long. The CDR3 loop reads CAWSGGIYEQYF. CDR3 bases: TGTGCCTGGAGTGGCGGGATCTACGAGCAGTACTTC.

This clone was seen once. The V and J genes are TRBV6-5 and TRBJ1-2, with TRBD1 matching over 8 bases. The V and J ends lost 10 bases and 1 base, in that order; junction bases with no gene match: 5. From germline, CDR1 is MNHEY and CDR2 SVGAGI. CDR3 size: 13 residues. The CDR3 loop reads CATSTGDNYGYTF. Here the CDR3 DNA reads TGTGCCACCTCGACAGGGGATAACTATGGCTACACCTTC.

By proportion, this clone is medium-sized. This rearrangement joins TRBV2 to TRBJ2-2, with 12 bases that match TRBD1. Germline trimming cut 11 bases from V and 4 bases from J; bases unmatched to any gene: 2. There are 13 residues in the CDR3. Germline CDR1 is SNHLY and CDR2 is FYNNEI. This CDR3 is CAGDRGLTGELFF. The CDR3 region has the DNA TGTGCCGGGGACAGGGGGCTCACCGGGGAGCTGTTTTTT.

By frequency in the sample, this clone is medium-sized. The rearrangement links TRBV4-2 to TRBJ2-5, with a tentative D call TRBD2 (5 bases). V lost 1 base and J lost 5, with 11 bases in between. The CDR3 has 14 residues. The germline V gene encodes CDR1 LGHNA and CDR2 YNFKEQ. The CDR3 coding sequence is TGTGCCAGCAGCCAAGCCGCCCCGGGGGAGACCCAGTACTTC. Protein sequence: CASSQAAPGETQYF.

This clone was picked up a small number of times. The junction departs from germline at one end; a sequencing error may be responsible. This rearrangement joins TRBV20-1 to TRBJ1-1, with unresolved D. The germline V gene has CDR1 DFQATT and CDR2 SNEGSKA (reference sequence). This CDR3 contains 8 residues. For the CDR3, the DNA is TGCAGTGCGGGGTGGTGGAACTTT. The encoded protein is CSAGWWNF.

The table lists this clone with a count of one. V gene TRBV6-5 combines with J gene TRBJ1-5, with TRBD1 as a possible D gene (5 bases). CDR1 and CDR2 from the germline V gene are MNHEY and SVGAGI. The CDR3 consists of 13 residues. V dropped 6 bases and J dropped 7 bases, with 13 bases sitting between them. DNA for the CDR3: TGTGCCAGCAGGGCCAGGGAAGGGCAGCCCCAGCATTTT. It yields the protein CASRAREGQPQHF.

As regards this clone: The CDR3 does not close with the conserved phenylalanine or tryptophan, likely indicating a read error. CDR3 amino acids: CASSEVSGIYEQYL. The CDR3 bases are TGTGCCAGCAGTGAAGTGTCGGGGATCTACGAGCAGTACCTC. The rearrangement uses TRBV6-1 and TRBJ2-7; possible D gene TRBD2, 5 bases. The CDR3 covers 14 residues. Trimming shortened V by 1 base and J by 3 bases, and 10 bases separated the two germline ends. CDR1 MNHNS and CDR2 SASEGT come from the germline V gene.

This clone was seen just once. The rearrangement links TRBV6-5 to TRBJ1-5; D is undetermined. This CDR3 spans 12 amino acids. In germline, CDR1 is MNHEY, CDR2 SVGAGI. V was cut by 7 bases and J by 7 bases, with 11 bases left in between. The CDR3 region has the DNA TGTGCCAGCAAGACGGGCGGGCAGCCCCAGCATTTT. Protein product: CASKTGGQPQHF.

The gene calls are TRBV30 and TRBJ2-7, with TRBD1 as a possible D gene (6 bases). Germline assignment: CDR1 GTSNPN and CDR2 SVGIG (reference sequence). The ends were cut back, 3 bases at V and 5 bases at J, with 8 bases in the middle. This CDR3 has 11 amino acids. CDR3 region: CAWSRGHEQYF. CDR3 in DNA: TGTGCCTGGAGCAGGGGTCACGAGCAGTACTTC.

This chain joins TRBV5-6 and TRBJ1-2; 7 bases match TRBD1. This CDR3 contains 13 residues. V lost 4 bases, J lost 6 bases, and 6 bases stayed unmatched. Per the germline V gene, CDR1 is SGHDT and CDR2 is YYEEEE. CDR3 nucleotides: TGTGCCAGCAGCCCGTCAACAGGGGATGGCTACACCTTC. It codes for CASSPSTGDGYTF.

The genes are TRBV30 and TRBJ1-1, with a possible D match to TRBD1 (5 bases). Trimming stripped 3 bases from V and 0 bases from J, with 14 bases between. The CDR3 has 15 residues. Per germline, CDR1 GTSNPN and CDR2 SVGIG (reference sequence). The CDR3 DNA sequence: TGTGCCTGGAGAGGAGGCGGGGGTCTGAACACTGAAGCTTTCTTT. It encodes CAWRGGGGLNTEAFF.

This clone showed up just a few times. J is TRBJ1-2 and V is TRBV19; D perhaps matches TRBD1 (5 bases). The CDR3 runs 14 residues. Trimming left V 1 base short and J 3 bases short, with 9 bases between. Germline-derived CDR1 and CDR2 are LNHDA and SQIVND (reference sequence). In nucleotides, the CDR3 is TGTGCCAGTAGTATAGTAGGAGGGGACTATGGCTACACCTTC. This codes for CASSIVGGDYGYTF.

This clone was observed a handful of times. This chain uses TRBV30 with TRBJ2-5, with D unclear. The J call may be mistaken, given a closer DNA end match to TRBJ2-7. Germline V gene data show CDR1 as GTSNPN and CDR2 as SVGIG (reference sequence). The length of the CDR3 is 11 residues. DNA of the CDR3: TGTGCCTGGAGTGGCCAATCCGAGCAGTACTTC. It is translated as CAWSGQSEQYF.

This clone was observed a few times. V is TRBV7-2 and J is TRBJ1-6; D perhaps matches TRBD1 (5 bases). The CDR3 spans 13 residues. V lost 3 bases and J lost 6, with 6 bases in between. Germline V gene data show CDR1 as SGHTA and CDR2 as FQGNSA. CDR3 coding DNA: TGTGCCAGCAGCTTGAGGGGTAATTCACCCCTCCACTTT. It specifies CASSLRGNSPLHF.